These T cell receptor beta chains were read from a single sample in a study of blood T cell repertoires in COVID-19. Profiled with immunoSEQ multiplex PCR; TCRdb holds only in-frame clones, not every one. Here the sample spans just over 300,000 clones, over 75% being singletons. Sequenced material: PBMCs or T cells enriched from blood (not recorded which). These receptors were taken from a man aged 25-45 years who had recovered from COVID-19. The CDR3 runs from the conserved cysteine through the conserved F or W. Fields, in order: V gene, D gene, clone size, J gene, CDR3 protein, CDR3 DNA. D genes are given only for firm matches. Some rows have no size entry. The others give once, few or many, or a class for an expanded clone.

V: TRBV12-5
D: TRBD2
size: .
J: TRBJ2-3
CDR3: CASGLNVAGGSDTQYF
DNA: TGTGCTAGTGGTTTAAACGTGGCGGGGGGGTCAGATACGCAGTATTTT

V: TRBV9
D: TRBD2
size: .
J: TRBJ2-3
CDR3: CASSSTSGGSTDTQYF
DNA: TGTGCCAGCAGCTCGACTAGCGGGGGAAGCACAGATACGCAGTATTTT

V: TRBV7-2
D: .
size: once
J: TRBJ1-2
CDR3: CASSVNFNSNGYTF
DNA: TGTGCCAGCAGTGTGAATTTCAACTCCAATGGCTACACCTTC

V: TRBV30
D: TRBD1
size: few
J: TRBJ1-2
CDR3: CAWSTKPGQGRYYGYTF
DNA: TGTGCCTGGAGTACCAAACCGGGACAGGGGAGATACTATGGCTACACCTTC

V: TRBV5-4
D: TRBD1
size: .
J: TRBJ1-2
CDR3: CASSPRLGRTGGGWFGYTF
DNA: TGTGCCAGCAGCCCCCGACTGGGGCGAACAGGGGGAGGATGGTTTGGCTACACCTTC

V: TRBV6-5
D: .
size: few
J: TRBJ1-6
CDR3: CASSSGDVDNSPLHF
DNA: TGTGCCAGCAGTTCGGGGGATGTCGATAATTCACCCCTCCACTTT

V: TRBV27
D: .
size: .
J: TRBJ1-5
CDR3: CASSPSLPAGNQPQHF
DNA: TGTGCCAGCAGCCCCAGCTTACCCGCGGGAAATCAGCCCCAGCATTTT

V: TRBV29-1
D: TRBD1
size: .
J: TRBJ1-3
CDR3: CSVERDSIGNTIYF
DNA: TGCAGCGTTGAACGGGACAGCATTGGAAACACCATATATTTT

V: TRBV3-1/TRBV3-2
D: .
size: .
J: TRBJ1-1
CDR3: CASSLVRGKGEAFF
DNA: TGTGCCAGCAGCCTGGTCCGGGGGAAAGGGGAAGCTTTCTTT

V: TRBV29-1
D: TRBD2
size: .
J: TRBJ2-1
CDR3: CSVRPGTTDEQFF
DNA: TGCAGCGTCCGTCCCGGGACTACGGATGAGCAGTTCTTC

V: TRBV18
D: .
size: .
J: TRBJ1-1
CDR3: CASSPRVGQQNTEAFF
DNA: TGTGCCAGCTCACCACGAGTTGGGCAACAGAACACTGAAGCTTTCTTT

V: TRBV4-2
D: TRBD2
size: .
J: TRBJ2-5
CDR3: CASSQGLGEGETQYF
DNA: TGTGCCAGCAGCCAAGGACTAGGGGAGGGAGAGACCCAGTACTTC